The rows below give T cell receptor beta chains drawn from one sample of a study of human T cells and chemical hapten exposure. TCRdb re-called the RACE reads with MiXCR, one entry per CDR3 protein. The sample shows approximately 96,000 distinct CDR3 sequences, roughly a tenth of them seen only once. Sequencing used whole blood, obtained in connection with sensitization to the hapten diphenylcyclopropenone (DPC). The source of these receptors is a woman aged 40 to 50 with alopecia areata. Some clones in this sample may be carry-over from other donors' samples. The CDR3 runs from the conserved cysteine through the conserved F or W. D genes are given only for firm matches. Clone size is stated in some rows and not others, as once, few, many or a class when expanded.

D	size	V	J	CDR3	DNA
-	-	TRBV10-3	TRBJ2-3	CAISERTDTQYF	TGTGCCATCAGTGAGCGTACAGATACGCAGTATTTT
-	few	TRBV4-1	TRBJ1-3	CASSQVRVPPSGNTIYF	TGCGCCAGCAGCCAAGTCAGGGTTCCACCTTCTGGAAACACCATATATTTT
TRBD2	-	TRBV11-1	TRBJ2-1	CASSFRTSGIYNEQFF	TGTGCCAGCAGCTTTCGGACTAGCGGGATCTACAATGAGCAGTTCTTC
-	-	TRBV6-6	TRBJ2-3	CASRRPERDTQYF	TGTGCCAGCAGACGTCCGGAAAGGGATACGCAGTATTTT
-	many	TRBV19	TRBJ1-4	CASNGGFDEKLFF	TGTGCCAGTAACGGTGGTTTCGATGAAAAACTGTTTTTT
-	-	TRBV3-1	TRBJ2-3	CASSQDGTSQYF	TGTGCCAGCAGCCAAGATGGGACATCGCAGTATTTT
-	many	TRBV6-2/TRBV6-3	TRBJ2-2	CASSLPGDNTGELFF	TGTGCCAGCAGTTTGCCCGGGGACAACACCGGGGAGCTGTTTTTT
-	many	TRBV7-6	TRBJ2-5	CASSLEFRAGPYQETQYF	TGTGCCAGCAGCTTAGAATTCCGGGCGGGGCCTTACCAAGAGACCCAGTACTTC
-	few	TRBV4-2	TRBJ2-7	CASSNHYEQYF	TGTGCCAGCAGCAACCACTACGAGCAGTACTTC
TRBD1	-	TRBV29-1	TRBJ1-4	CSAVGRDSNEKLFF	TGCAGCGCCGTGGGCCGGGACAGTAATGAAAAACTGTTTTTT
TRBD1	-	TRBV29-1	TRBJ1-1	CSVNYRTGNTEAFF	TGCAGCGTTAATTACAGGACAGGGAACACTGAAGCTTTCTTT
TRBD2	-	TRBV4-1	TRBJ2-7	CASSHQLAGIYEQYF	TGCGCCAGCAGCCATCAACTAGCGGGGATCTACGAGCAGTACTTC
TRBD1	-	TRBV20-1	TRBJ2-3	CSASAGGGTDTQYF	TGCAGTGCTAGTGCAGGGGGCGGGACAGATACGCAGTATTTT
-	few	TRBV28	TRBJ2-3	CASSLFRTATSTDTQYF	TGTGCCAGCAGTTTATTTCGGACAGCTACTAGCACAGATACGCAGTATTTT
TRBD2	few	TRBV5-4	TRBJ2-1	CASSLKGLAEGGAGNNEQFF	TGTGCCAGCAGCTTAAAAGGACTAGCGGAAGGAGGGGCTGGGAACAATGAGCAGTTCTTC
-	many	TRBV4-1	TRBJ1-1	CASSQDPLNTEAFF	TGCGCCAGCAGCCAAGATCCGCTGAACACTGAAGCTTTCTTT
-	many	TRBV7-7	TRBJ1-3	CASSSGRASGNTIYF	TGTGCTAGCAGCTCCGGCCGGGCCTCTGGAAACACCATATATTTT
TRBD2	few	TRBV7-9	TRBJ2-1	CASRSPLAASYNEQFF	TGTGCCAGCAGATCCCCCCTAGCGGCCTCCTACAATGAGCAGTTCTTC